These 30 T cell receptor beta chains originate from one sample sequenced in a study of T-cell memory formation after mild COVID-19 (dated by TCRdb to the early 2020s). The library was obtained by 5' RACE. The sample was run on an Illumina NovaSeq 6000. The raw public reads went through TCRdb reprocessing: fastp at Q25, MiXCR clone calling, in-frame beta chains kept. For every CDR3 protein sequence, its rows merge into one entry that carries the most common genes and DNA. The table for this sample lists fewer than 700,000 distinct CDR3 sequences; under 20% of them were counted only once. In total, the top ten clones hold more than 10% of the sample. Sequenced: PBMCs or a T cell subset sorted from them (not recorded which). All receptors derive from an adult woman who had mild COVID-19 (a few samples of this study predate the infection). The sample titles of this study are shuffled in the database, so cell type and time point are left out; the donor was told from shared clones.

The chain joins TRBV7-9 to TRBJ2-7; TRBD1 agrees at 8 bases. With V trimmed by 7 bases and J by 6 bases, 14 bases remained unmatched. From germline, CDR1 is SEHNR and CDR2 FQNEAQ (reference sequence). CDR3 size: 15 residues. The CDR3 reads CASNTQGAQGGEQYF. CDR3 DNA: TGTGCCAGCAATACCCAGGGGGCGCAAGGTGGCGAGCAGTACTTC.

The chain uses TRBV29-1 and TRBJ1-2, with D possibly TRBD1 on 5 matching bases. CDR3 length equals 14 residues. The V gene's germline CDR1 is SQVTM and CDR2 ANQGSEA. Trimming stripped 4 bases from V and 8 bases from J, with 20 bases between. The DNA of the CDR3 is TGCAGCGTTGGATCAAATTGGGGGGATGAGGGCTACACCTTC. It codes for CSVGSNWGDEGYTF.

This clonotype has only a few counts. The chain employs TRBV11-3 and TRBJ2-5; 8 bases are shared with TRBD2. From germline, CDR1 is SGHNT and CDR2 YENEEA. The CDR3 covers 14 residues. The junction had 6 bases not matched to a gene; V was cut back by 4 bases and J by 5 bases. CDR3 sequence (DNA): TGTGCCAGCAGCTCGTTAGCGGGAAGGGAGACCCAGTACTTC. This encodes CASSSLAGRETQYF.

This clonotype was picked up a small number of times. The chain has TRBV5-6 and TRBJ2-2, with D possibly TRBD1 on 6 matching bases. The CDR3 length is 18 residues. Trimming removed 0 bases at V and 0 bases at J, with 15 bases between. The germline V gene encodes CDR1 SGHDT and CDR2 YYEEEE. The CDR3 nucleotides read TGTGCCAGCAGCTTGGAGCTGGGGGCCCTAGCGAACACCGGGGAGCTGTTTTTT. The encoded protein is CASSLELGALANTGELFF.

The V gene is TRBV6-5, the J gene TRBJ1-2; D might be TRBD1 (5 bases). V was pared by 5 bases and J by 7 bases, with 14 bases between. Germline lookup yields CDR1 MNHEY and CDR2 SVGAGI. CDR3 length: 13 amino acids. The CDR3 reads CASSPQGVGGYTF. The CDR3 nucleotides are TGTGCCAGCAGTCCTCAGGGAGTTGGTGGCTACACCTTC.

This clonotype was seen a few times. V and J are TRBV5-1 and TRBJ2-2; D possibly corresponds to TRBD2 (5 bases). From germline, CDR1 is SGHRS and CDR2 YFSETQ. V shed 7 bases and J shed 4 bases, with 20 bases lying between them. This CDR3 spans 16 amino acids. This CDR3 reads CASGQEGSSSTGELFF. CDR3 nucleotide sequence: TGCGCCAGCGGCCAGGAAGGGAGTTCGAGCACCGGGGAGCTGTTTTTT.

The sample holds a few counts of this clonotype. The chain links TRBV5-5 to TRBJ1-1; 7 positions agree with TRBD1. Losses at the gene ends were 5 bases for V and 1 base for J; bases not matched to a gene: 5. The CDR3 sequence is 14 residues long. Per the germline V gene, CDR1 is SGHKS and CDR2 is YYEKEE (reference sequence). CDR3 bases: TGTGCCAGCAGACGGGACAGATCGAACACTGAAGCTTTCTTT. Its translation: CASRRDRSNTEAFF.

The genes are TRBV2 and TRBJ2-7, with 8 bases aligning to TRBD2. This CDR3 spans 19 amino acids. With V trimmed by 1 base and J by 0 bases, 14 bases remained unmatched. Germline values: CDR1 SNHLY, CDR2 FYNNEI. The CDR3 loop reads CASSEGLAGSLRSSYEQYF. The CDR3 bases are TGTGCCAGCAGTGAAGGGCTAGCGGGTTCCCTGAGGAGCTCCTACGAGCAGTACTTC.

The chain employs TRBV6-5 and TRBJ2-3; 12 positions agree with TRBD2. With V trimmed by 0 bases and J by 5 bases, 0 bases remained unmatched. The germline gives CDR1 MNHEY, CDR2 SVGAGI. CDR3 length: 15 amino acids. The CDR3 region is CASSYSTSGGDTQYF. DNA for the CDR3: TGTGCCAGCAGTTACTCGACTAGCGGGGGAGATACGCAGTATTTT.

In this sample, this clonotype turned up a few times. The chain joins TRBV5-1 to TRBJ2-3; no clear D gene. The germline CDR1 and CDR2 sequences are SGHRS and YFSETQ. V lost 2 bases and J lost 3, with 13 bases in between. The CDR3 length is 15 residues. Here the CDR3 DNA reads TGCGCCAGCAGCTTCAGATACGAGGCGACAGATACGCAGTATTTT. The encoded protein is CASSFRYEATDTQYF.

This clonotype was observed a handful of times. The J gene is TRBJ2-1, the V gene TRBV4-3; 9 bases fit TRBD2. Germline V gene sequence: CDR1 LGHNA, CDR2 YSLEER. The junction had 16 bases not matched to a gene; V was cut back by 1 base and J by 0 bases. The CDR3 contains 21 residues. The CDR3 region is CASSQVRPGLASRGSYNEQFF. As DNA, the CDR3 is TGCGCCAGCAGCCAAGTCAGGCCGGGACTAGCCTCCCGTGGCTCCTACAATGAGCAGTTCTTC.

This clonotype was counted a few times. The chain recombines TRBV12-3 or TRBV12-4 with TRBJ2-2, with 9 bases aligning to TRBD2. V lost 3 bases to trimming and J lost 4 bases; unmatched junction nucleotides: 9. The CDR3 is 17 amino acids. The CDR3 spells CASSFFAAGGSTGELFF. The CDR3 DNA is TGTGCCAGCAGTTTTTTCGCAGCGGGGGGTTCCACCGGGGAGCTGTTTTTT.

This clonotype was found a few times. Here the CDR3 DNA reads TGTGCCAGCACCTGGACTAGCGGGACCCACAATGAGCAGTTCTTC. Translated: CASTWTSGTHNEQFF. This rearrangement joins TRBV12-3 or TRBV12-4 to TRBJ2-1, with 12 bases identical to TRBD2. This CDR3 has 15 residues. Germline trimming cut 7 bases from V and 5 bases from J; bases unmatched to any gene: 6.

The rearrangement uses TRBV7-9 and TRBJ1-2, with 7 bases matching TRBD1. The germline CDR1 and CDR2 sequences are SEHNR and FQNEAQ (reference sequence). Unmatched junction bases numbered 5, after V lost 0 bases and J lost 1 base. The CDR3 is 16 residues long. DNA for the CDR3: TGTGCCAGCAGCTTAGCCAGACAGGGCTTTAACTATGGCTACACCTTC. Translation gives CASSLARQGFNYGYTF.

This clonotype has only a few counts. This chain joins TRBV20-1 and TRBJ2-7; 9 bases match TRBD2. V lost 3 bases and J lost 2; bases outside the gene matches: 2. The CDR3 totals 13 residues. Looked up from germline, CDR1 is DFQATT and CDR2 is SNEGSKA (reference sequence). The CDR3 loop is CSARVAGAYEQYF. Written as DNA, the CDR3 is TGCAGTGCTAGGGTAGCGGGGGCCTACGAGCAGTACTTC.

This clonotype was seen more than once but under ten times. The CDR3 here is CASSSLRQGGTGELFF. CDR3 nucleotide sequence: TGTGCCAGCAGCTCGCTGCGACAGGGAGGCACCGGGGAGCTGTTTTTT. The rearrangement joins TRBV7-2 to TRBJ2-2; possibly TRBD1 for D (7 bases). The length of the CDR3 is 16 residues. Per germline, CDR1 SGHTA and CDR2 FQGNSA. V was shortened by 4 bases and J by 4 bases, with 16 bases between the two germline ends. The entire variable domain, with the rest obtained from reference TRBV7-2 and TRBJ2-2, is as follows: GAGVSQSPSNKVTEKGKDVELRCDPISGHTALYWYRQSLGQGLEFLIYFQGNSAPDKSGLPSDRFSAERTGGSVSTLTIQRTQQEDSAVYLCASSSLRQGGTGELFFGEGSRLTVL.

This clonotype was counted only a few times. The chain carries TRBV12-3 or TRBV12-4 and TRBJ1-6; possible D gene TRBD1, 5 bases. CDR3 length: 16 residues. V was trimmed by 3 bases and J by 1 base, leaving 10 bases between them. The CDR3 loop is CASSLSGGSYNSPLHF. The DNA of the CDR3 is TGTGCCAGCAGTTTGAGTGGGGGGTCCTATAATTCACCCCTCCACTTT.

The V and J genes are TRBV5-4 and TRBJ1-2; possibly TRBD1 for D (6 bases). V dropped 4 bases and J dropped 5 bases, with 15 bases sitting between them. Germline V gene sequence: CDR1 SGHNT, CDR2 YYREEE (reference sequence). The CDR3 runs 14 residues. CDR3 bases: TGTGCCAGCAGCCAACGTGGACAGAGTTATGGCTACACCTTC. Amino acid sequence: CASSQRGQSYGYTF.

The chain recombines TRBV5-6 with TRBJ2-5; 9 nucleotides align to TRBD2. CDR1 and CDR2 (germline): SGHDT, YYEEEE. CDR3 length equals 15 residues. The V and J ends lost 4 bases and 1 base, in that order; junction bases with no gene match: 5. In nucleotides, the CDR3 is TGTGCCAGCAGCGTAGCGGGGGAGTTCCAAGAGACCCAGTACTTC. Translating it yields CASSVAGEFQETQYF.

The chain has TRBV4-3 and TRBJ2-1; TRBD2 matches at 11 bases. V was pared by 2 bases and J by 7 bases, with 7 bases of the junction left unmatched. This CDR3 has 16 residues. The germline gives CDR1 LGHNA, CDR2 YSLEER. The DNA of the CDR3 is TGCGCCAGCAGCCAAAAGGCACTAGCGGGAGTGAATGAGCAGTTCTTC. Translating gives CASSQKALAGVNEQFF.

The V and J genes are TRBV6-5 and TRBJ2-1, with 11 bases fitting TRBD2. The J segment lost 7 bases and the V segment lost 6 bases, leaving 8 bases of the junction unmatched. This CDR3 spans 15 amino acids. The germline V gene has CDR1 MNHEY and CDR2 SVGAGI. The CDR3 sequence: CASSQGLAGKNEQFF. The CDR3, as DNA: TGTGCCAGCAGCCAAGGACTAGCGGGTAAGAATGAGCAGTTCTTC.

Only a few counts were recorded for this clonotype. The V gene is TRBV20-1, the J gene TRBJ2-4; 8 nucleotides match TRBD1. Trimming removed 4 bases from V and 8 bases from J; junction bases left unmatched: 10. The length of the CDR3 is 14 residues. Per the germline V gene, CDR1 is DFQATT and CDR2 is SNEGSKA (reference sequence). For the CDR3, the DNA is TGCAGTGCTATTTCTTCAGGGGGCGCGGACATTCAGTACTTC. It yields the protein CSAISSGGADIQYF.

This chain connects TRBV11-2 to TRBJ2-5; tentative D call: TRBD1 (6 bases). Germline assignment: CDR1 SGHAT and CDR2 FQNNGV. Trimming took off 3 bases at V and 4 bases at J, with 15 bases between the two ends. This CDR3 is 15 amino acids long. The CDR3 protein is CASSFRGGEVETQYF. In DNA form, the CDR3 reads TGTGCCAGCAGCTTCCGAGGGGGTGAGGTAGAGACCCAGTACTTC.

The V gene is TRBV6-5, the J gene TRBJ2-1, with TRBD2 matching 7 bases. This CDR3 spans 14 amino acids. Germline CDR1 is MNHEY and CDR2 is SVGAGI. J was trimmed by 1 base and V by 8 bases; bases with no gene match: 5. The CDR3 coding sequence is TGTGCCAGCGGACGCGGGGGATCCTACAATGAGCAGTTCTTC. Translating it yields CASGRGGSYNEQFF.

This clonotype has more than one count but fewer than ten. The V call is TRBV7-6, the J call TRBJ2-1; 10 bases match TRBD2. V lost 4 bases, J lost 12 bases, and 3 bases stayed unmatched. This CDR3 region has 12 residues. The germline gives CDR1 SGHVS, CDR2 FNYEAQ. The CDR3 nucleotides are TGTGCCAGCAGCTCCAGCGGGAGGGTGCAGTTCTTC. Its protein is CASSSSGRVQFF.

This clonotype came up many times. The gene calls are TRBV6-2 or TRBV6-3 and TRBJ1-1; 8 bases align to TRBD1. J gave up 4 bases and V 6 bases, and 1 base lay outside the gene matches. The CDR3 loop spans 12 amino acids. Germline assignment: CDR1 MNHEY and CDR2 SVGEGT. The CDR3 nucleotides are TGTGCCAGCAGGGACAGGGTCACTGAAGCTTTCTTT. Translated: CASRDRVTEAFF.

This clonotype was detected only a few times. The gene calls are TRBV12-3 or TRBV12-4 and TRBJ1-1; no firm D call. The CDR3 consists of 12 residues. V shed 4 bases and J shed 6 bases, with 9 bases lying between them. In nucleotides, the CDR3 is TGTGCCAGCAGTTACCCGGGAGCTGAAGCTTTCTTT. Translated, it gives CASSYPGAEAFF.

This clonotype was counted many times. The CDR3 DNA is TGCGCCAGCAGCCCGTCGACGGAGAATTCACCCCTCCACTTT. This codes for CASSPSTENSPLHF. The chain links TRBV5-1 to TRBJ1-6, with D unresolved. Between the trimmed V and J ends, which lost 4 bases and 7 bases, there was a span of 12 bases. CDR3 length equals 14 residues. CDR1 is SGHRS and CDR2 is YFSETQ in the germline V gene.

In its sample, this clonotype was seen a few times. The genes are TRBV6-5 and TRBJ1-1, with TRBD1 as a possible D gene (6 bases). Trimming removed 11 bases from V and 2 bases from J, with 18 bases in between. The CDR3 consists of 14 residues. CDR1 is MNHEY, CDR2 SVGAGI, per germline. CDR3 sequence reads: CAAGPMGTNTEAFF. CDR3 DNA: TGTGCCGCTGGACCCATGGGGACAAACACTGAAGCTTTCTTT.

This clonotype was seen ten or more times. The DNA for the CDR3 is TGTGCCAGCAGCCCCCAACTAGCGTCAACAGATACGCAGTATTTT. It specifies CASSPQLASTDTQYF. V and J are TRBV11-2 and TRBJ2-3, with 7 bases identical to TRBD2. Germline CDR1 reads SGHAT; CDR2 reads FQNNGV. The CDR3 runs to 15 residues. V shed 5 bases and J 3 bases; nucleotides not matched to a gene: 8.